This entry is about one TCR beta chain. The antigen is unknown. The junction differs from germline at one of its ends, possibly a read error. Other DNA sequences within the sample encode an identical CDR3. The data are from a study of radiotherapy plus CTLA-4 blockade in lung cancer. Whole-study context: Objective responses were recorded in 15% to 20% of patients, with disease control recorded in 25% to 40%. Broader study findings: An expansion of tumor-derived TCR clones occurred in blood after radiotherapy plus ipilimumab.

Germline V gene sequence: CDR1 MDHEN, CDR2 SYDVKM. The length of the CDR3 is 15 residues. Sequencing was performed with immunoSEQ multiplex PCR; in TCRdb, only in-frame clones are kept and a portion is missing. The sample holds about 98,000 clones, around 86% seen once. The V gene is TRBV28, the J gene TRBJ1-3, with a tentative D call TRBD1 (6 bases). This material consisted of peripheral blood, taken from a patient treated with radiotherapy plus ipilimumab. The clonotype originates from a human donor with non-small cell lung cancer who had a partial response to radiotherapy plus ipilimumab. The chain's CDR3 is CASSLPGSRGNTIYF. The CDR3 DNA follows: TGTGCCAGTAGTTTACCCGGGTCAAGGGGGAACACCATATATTTT.